A selection of T cell receptor beta chains follows, all from one sample in a study of blood T cell repertoires in COVID-19. Clones were sequenced by immunoSEQ multiplex PCR, and TCRdb holds only the in-frame ones, with some missing. The table has roughly 220,000 clones, around 82% seen once. What was sequenced was peripheral blood. The receptors were sampled from a woman aged 55-75 years with acute or convalescent COVID-19. Both conserved end residues are part of each CDR3. Each record gives: V gene, J gene, clone size, CDR3 protein. Only some rows state a clone size, as once, few, many or a class for expanded clones.

V: TRBV4-3; J: TRBJ2-2; size: NA; CDR3: CASSISLGTGDTGELFF
V: TRBV5-1; J: TRBJ2-5; size: NA; CDR3: CASSSTPPGTGGETQYF
V: TRBV6-2/TRBV6-3; J: TRBJ2-5; size: NA; CDR3: CASSYSAAIGTQYF
V: TRBV9; J: TRBJ1-6; size: NA; CDR3: CASSVEAQAGNSPLHF
V: TRBV7-6; J: TRBJ2-3; size: NA; CDR3: CASSERVAGGLPDTQYF
V: TRBV4-2; J: TRBJ1-2; size: NA; CDR3: CASSQALGAGGVGNYGYTF
V: TRBV9; J: TRBJ1-2; size: NA; CDR3: CASSVGQDNYGYTF
V: TRBV28; J: TRBJ2-3; size: NA; CDR3: CASSRLTSGGPITDTQYF
V: TRBV4-1; J: TRBJ2-2; size: NA; CDR3: CASSQVLSVNTGELFF
V: TRBV3-1/TRBV3-2; J: TRBJ2-5; size: NA; CDR3: CASSRKDSSQETQYF
V: TRBV14; J: TRBJ1-2; size: NA; CDR3: CASSQSRMGGYTF
V: TRBV28; J: TRBJ1-2; size: NA; CDR3: CASSFPGTGGSGYTF
V: TRBV28; J: TRBJ1-4; size: NA; CDR3: CASSGEKLFF
V: TRBV3-1/TRBV3-2; J: TRBJ1-1; size: NA; CDR3: CASSQGTGVGNTEAFF
V: TRBV11-2; J: TRBJ1-1; size: NA; CDR3: CASSTNRDLMNTEAFF
V: TRBV11-2; J: TRBJ2-1; size: NA; CDR3: CASSLQLAGGHEQFF
V: TRBV6-5; J: TRBJ1-2; size: NA; CDR3: CASTGRDSNYGYTF
V: TRBV19; J: TRBJ1-2; size: NA; CDR3: CASTETGSYGYTF
V: TRBV2; J: TRBJ1-2; size: NA; CDR3: CASRVDSNYGYTF
V: TRBV7-2; J: TRBJ1-2; size: NA; CDR3: CASSYFQGNYGYTF
V: TRBV12-3/TRBV12-4; J: TRBJ1-2; size: NA; CDR3: CASSFITGGPYTF
V: TRBV6-2/TRBV6-3; J: TRBJ2-6; size: NA; CDR3: CASSFTPGTAVTGANVLTF
V: TRBV5-1; J: TRBJ2-5; size: NA; CDR3: CASSFRDRDSETQYF
V: TRBV25-1; J: TRBJ1-6; size: NA; CDR3: CASSLDRLNSPLHF
V: TRBV5-1; J: TRBJ2-2; size: NA; CDR3: CASSKAGGENTGELFF
V: TRBV9; J: TRBJ2-7; size: NA; CDR3: CASSVGVGLFTDEQYF
V: TRBV28; J: TRBJ1-4; size: NA; CDR3: CASSLTGGTTNEKLFF
V: TRBV27; J: TRBJ2-5; size: NA; CDR3: CASSRGNGLLQETQYF
V: TRBV27; J: TRBJ1-4; size: NA; CDR3: CASSSDRDRTEKLFF
V: TRBV9; J: TRBJ1-2; size: NA; CDR3: CASSGGGALFEYGYTF
V: TRBV4-1; J: TRBJ1-4; size: NA; CDR3: CASSPGDRRNEKLFF
V: TRBV5-1; J: TRBJ2-1; size: NA; CDR3: CASSFVPGQVGEQFF
V: TRBV7-9; J: TRBJ2-5; size: NA; CDR3: CASSYKPGQGGETQYF
V: TRBV6-6; J: TRBJ1-2; size: few; CDR3: CASKPGTSGYTF
V: TRBV20-1; J: TRBJ1-2; size: NA; CDR3: CSASLGTGGYGYTF
V: TRBV5-1; J: TRBJ2-1; size: NA; CDR3: CASSYGQGGNEQFF
V: TRBV11-2; J: TRBJ1-2; size: NA; CDR3: CASSLGQVAIYGYTF
V: TRBV19; J: TRBJ2-1; size: once; CDR3: CASNGGAMAGSSSYNEQFF
V: TRBV7-9; J: TRBJ1-6; size: NA; CDR3: CASSTSSGTGVTPLHF
V: TRBV5-1; J: TRBJ1-1; size: NA; CDR3: CASSFGSPLNTEAFF
V: TRBV3-1/TRBV3-2; J: TRBJ1-5; size: NA; CDR3: CASSLSTGLGSQPQHF
V: TRBV5-3; J: TRBJ1-2; size: NA; CDR3: CARSLTGSSYGYTF
V: TRBV19; J: TRBJ2-3; size: NA; CDR3: CASSAGAGGIDTQYF
V: TRBV10-3; J: TRBJ1-3; size: NA; CDR3: CAIRDLTGSGNTIYF
V: TRBV2; J: TRBJ2-2; size: once; CDR3: CASSEAGLAPPGELFF
V: TRBV9; J: TRBJ2-5; size: NA; CDR3: CASSTGLAGGETQYF
V: TRBV5-1; J: TRBJ2-5; size: NA; CDR3: CASSFNGEAQETQYF
V: TRBV6-5; J: TRBJ2-3; size: NA; CDR3: CASSYSSDPTDTQYF
V: TRBV19; J: TRBJ2-5; size: once; CDR3: CASSKTGGSGETQYF
V: TRBV14; J: TRBJ1-1; size: NA; CDR3: CASSQGAGYTEAFF
V: TRBV19; J: TRBJ1-5; size: NA; CDR3: CASSSDRAGQPQHF
V: TRBV4-2; J: TRBJ2-2; size: NA; CDR3: CASSQEPSGLNTGELFF
V: TRBV4-1; J: TRBJ1-3; size: once; CDR3: CASSRNDKNTIYF